Sequencing of this T cell receptor beta chain was carried out in a study of OX40 agonist ivuxolimab in advanced cancers. Overall study: Partial responses were achieved by three patients, one with hepatocellular carcinoma and two with cutaneous melanoma.

In regard to this clone: The target antigen is unknown. Other DNA sequences in the sample encode the same CDR3.

Study-level findings and limits: Mean expanded clone counts were higher in CD8+ than CD4+ T cells. CD4+ and CD8+ T cells in blood underwent clonal expansion by week 6 at 0.1 to 3.0 mg/kg.

The method was immunoSEQ multiplex PCR; TCRdb's version includes in-frame clones alone and lacks a portion of them. The sample records 80,000 or so clones, about 93% being singletons. The V gene's germline CDR1 is KGHSH and CDR2 LQKENI. Germline trimming cut 6 bases from V and 0 bases from J; bases unmatched to any gene: 4. This CDR3 has 16 amino acids. The rearrangement uses TRBV18 and TRBJ2-5; 13 bases map to TRBD2. The source material was CD4+ or CD8+ T cells sorted from blood, sampled in a trial of the OX40 agonist ivuxolimab. This clonotype was obtained from an adult with an advanced solid tumor such as melanoma, head and neck, liver or kidney cancer. The CDR3: CASSPGLAGNQETQYF. The CDR3, as DNA: TGTGCCAGCTCTCCGGGACTAGCGGGGAACCAAGAGACCCAGTACTTC. Full variable domain (remainder filled in from reference TRBV18 and TRBJ2-5): NAGVMQNPRHLVRRRGQEARLRCSPMKGHSHVYWYRQLPEEGLKFMVYLQKENIIDESGMPKERFSAEFPKEGPSILRIQQVVRGDSAAYFCASSPGLAGNQETQYFGPGTRLLVL.